The 9 T cell receptor beta chains below all came from one sample that was sequenced in a study of blood T cells in healthy people across ages. A sample-barcoded 5' primer and a J-beta primer mix were used in a second PCR of roughly 7 to 12 cycles. TCRdb used MiXCR to reprocess the 5' RACE reads, holding one entry per CDR3 protein. This sample has 1.5 million to 1.8 million distinct CDR3 sequences, with roughly 43% found just once. The source material was blood. Receptor source: a woman younger than 30 in good health.

V is TRBV5-1 and J is TRBJ2-5; D gene unclear. Germline V gene lookup returns CDR1 SGHRS and CDR2 YFSETQ. Trimming shortened V by 0 bases and J by 1 base, and 7 bases separated the two germline ends. The CDR3 is made up of 14 amino acids. CDR3 sequence (DNA): TGCGCCAGCAGCTTGGCCTCCCTCCAAGAGACCCAGTACTTC. Its translation is CASSLASLQETQYF. Supplemented by reference TRBV5-1 and TRBJ2-5, the full variable domain reads KAGVTQTPRYLIKTRGQQVTLSCSPISGHRSVSWYQQTPGQGLQFLFEYFSETQRNKGNFPGRFSGRQFSNSRSEMNVSTLELGDSALYLCASSLASLQETQYFGPGTRLLVL.

The chain is built from TRBV7-6 and TRBJ1-2; 8 bases map to TRBD1. The length of the CDR3 is 16 residues. Losses at the gene ends were 5 bases for V and 5 bases for J; bases not matched to a gene: 13. From germline, CDR1 is SGHVS and CDR2 FNYEAQ. The CDR3 protein is CASSRLPMTGEYGYTF. CDR3 coding DNA: TGTGCCAGCAGCCGACTACCGATGACAGGGGAATATGGCTACACCTTC.

This chain joins TRBV20-1 and TRBJ2-3; 8 positions match TRBD2. The CDR3 is 14 amino acids. The germline V gene has CDR1 DFQATT and CDR2 SNEGSKA (reference sequence). V dropped 4 bases and J dropped 4; count of bases not matched to a gene: 7. CDR3 sequence (DNA): TGCAGTGCTAAGAGAGCGGGGGTCTCAGATACGCAGTATTTT. Protein: CSAKRAGVSDTQYF.

This clonotype has just a few counts. This sequence joins TRBV20-1 and TRBJ2-2, with D unclear. The CDR3 covers 14 residues. With 1 base removed from V and 0 bases from J, the gap between germline ends came to 6 bases. From germline, CDR1 is DFQATT and CDR2 SNEGSKA (reference sequence). This chain's CDR3 is CSARGQANTGELFF. The DNA of the CDR3 is TGCAGTGCTAGAGGACAAGCGAACACCGGGGAGCTGTTTTTT.

The chain has TRBV18 and TRBJ1-5; no reliable D call. V lost 3 bases and J lost 0, with 9 bases in between. The CDR3 is 15 amino acids. Germline V gene data show CDR1 as KGHSH and CDR2 as LQKENI. This CDR3 reads CASSPIQISNQPQHF. The CDR3 nucleotides read TGTGCCAGCTCACCGATACAAATTAGCAATCAGCCCCAGCATTTT.

J is TRBJ2-3 and V is TRBV12-3 or TRBV12-4; unclear D gene. There are 16 residues in the CDR3. Trimming cost V 3 bases and J 0 bases, with 13 bases left between them. CDR3 sequence (DNA): TGTGCCAGCAGTTTGGGCGAGGTAACTAGCACAGATACGCAGTATTTT. This translates into CASSLGEVTSTDTQYF.

Concerning this clonotype itself: A much larger clone differs from this one at a single base, so this may be a read error. CDR3 in amino acids: CAFWAGSQKTQYF. CDR3 bases: TGTGCCTTCTGGGCGGGGAGTCAAAAGACCCAGTACTTC. The chain links TRBV5-4 to TRBJ2-5; possibly TRBD2 for D (6 bases). Between the trimmed V and J ends, which lost 10 bases and 6 bases, there was a span of 19 bases. The CDR3 has 13 amino acids. Germline values: CDR1 SGHNT, CDR2 YYREEE (reference sequence).

V usage is TRBV3-1 and J usage is TRBJ2-1; no clear D. The DNA end lines up better with TRBJ2-7; the J call may be wrong. Germline values: CDR1 LGHDT, CDR2 YNNKEL (reference sequence). This CDR3 has 13 residues. The chain's CDR3 is CASSQAPYNEQYF. In DNA form, the CDR3 reads TGTGCCAGCAGCCAAGCTCCGTACAATGAGCAGTACTTC.

The chain has TRBV5-6 and TRBJ1-1; 11 nucleotides line up with TRBD1. The ends lost 2 bases at V and 6 bases at J; junction bases unmatched: 3. From germline, CDR1 is SGHDT and CDR2 YYEEEE. The CDR3 is 14 residues long. CDR3 residues: CASSLGQGAPEAFF. As DNA, the CDR3 is TGTGCCAGCAGCTTAGGACAGGGGGCCCCTGAAGCTTTCTTT.